This TCR beta chain was sequenced in a study of blood T cell repertoires in COVID-19. Germline V lookup: CDR1 SGHKS, CDR2 YYEKEE (reference sequence). This CDR3 comprises 17 residues. V lost 3 bases and J lost 0; bases outside the gene matches: 9. The assay was immunoSEQ multiplex PCR, and TCRdb's table has in-frame clones only and misses some. The table includes 200,000 to 300,000 clones, around 87% detected once. The sample was peripheral blood. The TCR sequence derives from a woman between 55 and 75 years old with COVID-19, enrolled during active disease. The chain links TRBV5-5 to TRBJ2-1; the match to TRBD2 covers 7 bases. Here the CDR3 reads CASSSETSPISYNEQFF. DNA of the CDR3: TGTGCCAGCAGCTCGGAGACTAGCCCAATCTCCTACAATGAGCAGTTCTTC. Full variable domain (missing parts from reference TRBV5-5 and TRBJ2-1): DAGVTQSPTHLIKTRGQQVTLRCSPISGHKSVSWYQQVLGQGPQFIFQYYEKEERGRGNFPDRFSARQFPNYSSELNVNALLLGDSALYLCASSSETSPISYNEQFFGPGTRLTVL.